The 8 T cell receptor beta chains listed next were all sequenced from one sample in a study of T cell responses to AZD1222 COVID-19 vaccine. Here immunoSEQ multiplex PCR was the method, and the copy in TCRdb shows in-frame clones only, minus some. The sample lists more than 95,000 clones; approximately 90% were seen once. Sequencing was performed on peripheral blood, taken on day 0 of AZD1222 vaccination. Receptor source: an adult in good health.

This clone was observed a single time. The chain couples TRBV29-1 to TRBJ2-3; D may be TRBD2 (6 bases). Germline V CDR1 and CDR2: SQVTM, ANQGSEA. The CDR3 spans 14 residues. Between the trimmed V and J ends, which lost 6 bases and 5 bases, there was a span of 18 bases. CDR3 DNA: TGCAGCGTCAAAAACCGGGGGTTGGAAGATACGCAGTATTTT. Translation: CSVKNRGLEDTQYF.

CDR3 DNA: TGTGCCAGCAGCGAAAACGAAGGCACTGAAGCTTTCTTT. It is translated as CASSENEGTEAFF. The chain carries TRBV6-6 and TRBJ1-1; D is ambiguous. Germline V gene data show CDR1 as MNHNY and CDR2 as SVGAGI (reference sequence). V dropped 6 bases and J dropped 4 bases, with 12 bases sitting between them. The CDR3 totals 13 residues.

The sample holds a few counts of this clone. The chain joins TRBV9 to TRBJ2-3, with D possibly TRBD1 on 6 matching bases. Looked up from germline, CDR1 is SGDLS and CDR2 is YYNGEE. Trimming took 5 bases from V and 0 from J, leaving 13 bases between them. The CDR3 spans 15 residues. CDR3 DNA: TGTGCCAGCAGGAAGAGGGACACTAGCACAGATACGCAGTATTTT. As protein: CASRKRDTSTDTQYF.

V usage is TRBV7-8 and J usage is TRBJ2-1; 7 nucleotides match TRBD2. Trimming removed 4 bases from V and 2 bases from J; junction bases left unmatched: 11. Germline-derived CDR1 and CDR2 are SGHVS and FQNEAQ. The CDR3 runs 17 residues. The CDR3 reads CASSSPRSGGAYNEQFF. The DNA of the CDR3 is TGTGCCAGCAGCTCACCCCGGAGTGGGGGGGCCTACAATGAGCAGTTCTTC.

Note on this clone: Germline and junction disagree at one end, which may indicate a read error. This chain links TRBV4-1 with TRBJ2-1; no reliable D call. CDR3 length: 13 amino acids. In germline, CDR1 is MGHRA, CDR2 YSYEKL. CDR3 sequence reads: CASSPPAYNDQFF. CDR3 DNA sequence: TGCGCCAGCAGCCCACCGGCCTACAATGATCAGTTCTTC.

V gene TRBV4-1 combines with J gene TRBJ1-2; no firm D call. The CDR3 is 15 amino acids. V was trimmed by 0 bases and J by 9 bases, leaving 17 bases between them. The germline gives CDR1 MGHRA, CDR2 YSYEKL. The CDR3 spells CASSQDGKNGFSYTF. The CDR3 coding sequence is TGCGCCAGCAGCCAAGATGGGAAAAACGGGTTTAGCTACACCTTC.

The chain has TRBV27 and TRBJ1-1, with 9 bases that match TRBD1. With V trimmed by 3 bases and J by 0 bases, 5 bases remained unmatched. Germline V gene lookup returns CDR1 MNHEY and CDR2 SMNVEV (reference sequence). This CDR3 is 16 amino acids long. CDR3 coding DNA: TGTGCCAGCAGTTTTACAGGGGGCGCGGTGAACACTGAAGCTTTCTTT. This sequence encodes CASSFTGGAVNTEAFF.

J is TRBJ1-1 and V is TRBV19; D may be TRBD1 (6 bases). Germline CDR1 reads LNHDA; CDR2 reads SQIVND (reference sequence). Trimming removed 5 bases at V and 2 bases at J, with 12 bases between. This CDR3 spans 14 amino acids. The CDR3: CASSLRDTNTEAFF. The CDR3 DNA reads TGTGCCAGTAGTCTCCGGGACACCAACACTGAAGCTTTCTTT.